A selection of T cell receptor beta chains follows, all from one sample in a study of blood T cell repertoires in COVID-19. Data came from immunoSEQ multiplex PCR; TCRdb stores just in-frame clones and leaves some out. The sample records some 210,000 clones, about nine tenths being singletons. The sequenced material came from peripheral blood. These receptor sequences come from a woman aged 40 to 49 with acute or convalescent COVID-19. Each CDR3 is given with its conserved first and last residue. The order of the fields is V gene, D gene, CDR3 length, clone size, J gene, CDR3 DNA, CDR3 protein. D genes are given only for firm matches. The size field is filled for only some rows; it gives once, few, many or a size class.

>TRBV6-6|.|14|.|TRBJ1-1
TGTGCCAGCAGTTACTCGAAGGGGGACACTGAAGCTTTCTTT
CASSYSKGDTEAFF
>TRBV18|.|16|.|TRBJ2-5
TGTGCCAGCTCAGGACTACGGGACTGGGGCCAAGAGACCCAGTACTTC
CASSGLRDWGQETQYF
>TRBV12-5|.|16|once|TRBJ1-6
TGTGCTAGTGGTTTGGGGAGAGAGGGCTATAATTCACCCCTCCACTTT
CASGLGREGYNSPLHF
>TRBV2|.|15|.|TRBJ1-1
TGTGCCAGCAGTGAATCCGGGGGGGTGGGCACTGAAGCTTTCTTT
CASSESGGVGTEAFF
>TRBV11-2|.|17|.|TRBJ1-2
TGTGCCAGCAGGTCCGCTGGGGGGGACACCGCAAACTATGGCTACACCTTC
CASRSAGGDTANYGYTF
>TRBV11-2|.|15|.|TRBJ1-2
TGTGCCAGCAGCACGGGGGGCTTTGGGAGCTATGGCTACACCTTC
CASSTGGFGSYGYTF
>TRBV19|TRBD1|17|.|TRBJ1-1
TGTGCCAGTAGTCCTACCGGGACAGGGGGCGTAAGGACTGAAGCTTTCTTT
CASSPTGTGGVRTEAFF
>TRBV11-2|.|15|.|TRBJ1-4
TGTGCCAGCAGCCCAGGGGCCCAAAGAAGTGAAAAACTGTTTTTT
CASSPGAQRSEKLFF
>TRBV6-5|.|14|.|TRBJ2-3
TGTGCCAGCAGTTACCAGGCTAGCACAGATACGCAGTATTTT
CASSYQASTDTQYF
>TRBV10-2|.|12|.|TRBJ2-5
TGCGCCAGCAGTGTAGCGCGGGAGACCCAGTACTTC
CASSVARETQYF
>TRBV9|TRBD1|16|.|TRBJ1-3
TGTGCCAGCAGCTTCACGACCGGGACAGGGAGTGACACCATATATTTT
CASSFTTGTGSDTIYF
>TRBV4-1|TRBD2|15|.|TRBJ2-5
TGCGCCAGCAGCATAGCGGGGGGGCTTGGAGAGACCCAGTACTTC
CASSIAGGLGETQYF
>TRBV30|TRBD1|15|.|TRBJ1-5
TGTGCCTGGAGTGTACCCCTACAGGGGGGGTGGCCCCAGCATTTT
CAWSVPLQGGWPQHF
>TRBV3-1/TRBV3-2|TRBD2|15|once|TRBJ2-1
TGTGCCAGCAGCCAAGGGACTAGCGGGGGTGGTGAGCAGTTCTTC
CASSQGTSGGGEQFF
>TRBV10-3|.|13|.|TRBJ1-4
TGTGCCACTCGAGGGGAGGCCGGTGAAAAACTGTTTTTT
CATRGEAGEKLFF